The rows below give T cell receptor beta chains drawn from one sample of a study of shared clonotypes between healthy human individuals. Some clones are missing from TCRdb's copy, which holds only in-frame ones; the method was immunoSEQ multiplex PCR. The repertoire holds roughly 2,500,000 clones, with 93% as singletons. The source material was naive CD4+ T cells from PBMCs. These TCRs come from a man in his late teens or twenties in good health. Some clones in this sample may be carry-over from other donors' samples. CDR3s include the opening cysteine and the closing phenylalanine or tryptophan. Each record gives: V gene, D gene, CDR3 length, J gene, CDR3 DNA, CDR3 protein. A D gene is named only where the DNA matches it firmly.

V: TRBV10-3
D: NA
length: 12
J: TRBJ2-2
DNA: TGTGCCATCAGTGTGGCATTCGGGGAGCTGTTTTTT
CDR3: CAISVAFGELFF

V: TRBV5-4
D: TRBD2
length: 14
J: TRBJ2-7
DNA: TGTGCCAGCAGCCGGGGACTAGCGGGGTACGAGCAGTACTTC
CDR3: CASSRGLAGYEQYF

V: TRBV7-3
D: NA
length: 16
J: TRBJ2-3
DNA: TGTGCCAGCAGCTTAAAAGGGGGGCCTAGCACAGATACGCAGTATTTT
CDR3: CASSLKGGPSTDTQYF

V: TRBV4-2
D: TRBD1
length: 16
J: TRBJ1-2
DNA: TGTGCCAGCAGCTCGCCAGCCCTGGGACAGAAGGGAGGCTACACCTTC
CDR3: CASSSPALGQKGGYTF

V: TRBV4-1
D: NA
length: 15
J: TRBJ1-3
DNA: TGCGCCAGCAGCCAAGAAACGGGCAGGGGAAACACCATATATTTT
CDR3: CASSQETGRGNTIYF

V: TRBV5-4
D: TRBD1
length: 14
J: TRBJ2-5
DNA: TGTGCCAGCAGCCCCGGGACAGACCAAGAGACCCAGTACTTC
CDR3: CASSPGTDQETQYF

V: TRBV11-2
D: TRBD1
length: 14
J: TRBJ1-1
DNA: TGTGCCAGCAGCCCGACACAGGGGACCGCTGAAGCTTTCTTT
CDR3: CASSPTQGTAEAFF

V: TRBV18
D: TRBD2
length: 17
J: TRBJ2-2
DNA: TGTGCCAGCTCACCACCGGGACTAGCGGGAGGCACCGGGGAGCTGTTTTTT
CDR3: CASSPPGLAGGTGELFF

V: TRBV30
D: TRBD2
length: 19
J: TRBJ2-5
DNA: TGTGCCTGGAGTAGGGACCGGACTAGCGGGAGGGCGGCTCAGGGTACCCAGTACTTC
CDR3: CAWSRDRTSGRAAQGTQYF

V: TRBV4-1
D: TRBD2
length: 16
J: TRBJ2-1
DNA: TGCGCCAGCAGCCAGAGGACTAGCGGGATGAACAATGAGCAGTTCTTC
CDR3: CASSQRTSGMNNEQFF

V: TRBV5-8
D: TRBD1
length: 15
J: TRBJ1-1
DNA: TGTGCCAGCAGCTTGTCGCAACAGGGGGTGTCTGAAGCTTTCTTT
CDR3: CASSLSQQGVSEAFF

V: TRBV5-1
D: TRBD2
length: 16
J: TRBJ2-5
DNA: TGCGCCAGCAGCATGGGACTAGCGGGAAAGGAAGAGACCCAGTACTTC
CDR3: CASSMGLAGKEETQYF

V: TRBV6-6
D: NA
length: 14
J: TRBJ1-2
DNA: TGTGCCAGCAGCTCTACAGGGCGGCCCTATGGCTACACCTTC
CDR3: CASSSTGRPYGYTF

V: TRBV4-2
D: TRBD1
length: 15
J: TRBJ1-2
DNA: TGTGCCAGCAGCCACGGACAGGGGGCTCACTATGGCTACACCTTC
CDR3: CASSHGQGAHYGYTF